This TCR beta chain appears in the sequencing data of a study of technical replicates of blood from several donors. A word on this clone: Other DNA sequences of this sample code for an identical CDR3.

TCRdb's copy holds only in-frame clones and misses some; the assay was immunoSEQ multiplex PCR. This sample yields tens of thousands of clones, of which 80% to 90% are seen a single time; approximately 5% belongs to the top ten. The sequence derives from a human donor in good health. Some clones in this sample may be carry-over from other donors' samples. The sequenced material came from PBMCs.

The chain's CDR3 is CASSVGGSSYEQYF. The CDR3 DNA follows: TGTGCCAGCAGCGTAGGGGGCAGCTCCTACGAGCAGTACTTC. The rearrangement links TRBV9 to TRBJ2-7; possibly TRBD1 for D (5 bases). Germline-derived CDR1 and CDR2 are SGDLS and YYNGEE. Trimming pared 0 bases from V and 0 bases from J, leaving 7 bases between. The CDR3 extends over 14 amino acids.